The clone carrying this T cell receptor (beta chain) came up once. Its specificity is not known. There are 14 residues in the CDR3. V gave up 1 base and J gave up 5 bases, with 9 bases separating them. Germline V CDR1 and CDR2: KGHSH, LQKENI. This PCR relied on a set of 60 Vbeta primers and 13 Jbeta primers. Assay: immunoSEQ multiplex PCR; the TCRdb copy retains only in-frame clones and omits some. The table has more than 200,000 clones, 85% seen once. This sample stems from a study of cytomegalovirus exposure and HLA in healthy donors. Points from the study as a whole: What TCR beta sequences reportedly achieved was accurate prediction of HLA-A and HLA-B alleles in most subjects.

The chain combines TRBV18 with TRBJ2-1, with D tentatively TRBD2 (6 bases). The clonotype was recovered from a human donor in good health. What was sequenced was PBMCs. CDR3 nucleotides: TGTGCCAGCTCACCACGACCGGGGGACAATGAGCAGTTCTTC. Translating it yields CASSPRPGDNEQFF.